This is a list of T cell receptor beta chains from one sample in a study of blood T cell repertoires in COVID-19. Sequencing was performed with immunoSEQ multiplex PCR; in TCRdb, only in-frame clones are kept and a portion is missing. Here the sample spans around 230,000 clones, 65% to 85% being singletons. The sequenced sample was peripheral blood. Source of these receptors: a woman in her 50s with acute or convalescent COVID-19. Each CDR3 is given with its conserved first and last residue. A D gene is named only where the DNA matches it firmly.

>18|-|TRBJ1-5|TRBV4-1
CASSQGTDRRQINQPQHF
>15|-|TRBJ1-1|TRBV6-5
CASSLRGRMNTEAFF
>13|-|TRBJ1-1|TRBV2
CASSEGQAGEAFF
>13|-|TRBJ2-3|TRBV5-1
CASSLGGTDTQYF
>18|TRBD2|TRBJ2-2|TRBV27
CASSRGGSGTRNTGELFF
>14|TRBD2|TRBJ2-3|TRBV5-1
CASSLGLGTDTQYF
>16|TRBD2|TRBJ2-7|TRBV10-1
CASSETAGGSSYEQYF
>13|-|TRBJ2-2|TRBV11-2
CASSLNSAGELFF
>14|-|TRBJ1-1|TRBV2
CASSITSEGTEAFF
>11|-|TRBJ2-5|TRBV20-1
CSEGAEETQYF
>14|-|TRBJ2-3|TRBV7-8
CASSLAGEGDTQYF
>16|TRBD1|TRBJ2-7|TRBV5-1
CASSPPPGQGADEQYF
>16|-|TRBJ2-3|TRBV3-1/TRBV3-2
CASSQAEKDSMGTQYF
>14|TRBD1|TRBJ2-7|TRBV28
CASSAGQESYEQYF
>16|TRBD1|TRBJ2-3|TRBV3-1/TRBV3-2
CASSQGSGQGGGTQYF
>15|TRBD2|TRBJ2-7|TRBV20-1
CSASLVTRGGYEQYF
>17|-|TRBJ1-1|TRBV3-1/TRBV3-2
CASRWGTGSGARDEAFF
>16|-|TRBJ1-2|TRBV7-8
CASSSSGEGDDYGYTF
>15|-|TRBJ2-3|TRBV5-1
CASSWSTDSTDTQYF